This TCR beta chain is from a study of monozygotic twins with inflammatory bowel disease. Samples each yielded cDNA through eight separate reactions. TCRdb re-called the 5' RACE reads and catalogs CDR3 proteins one per entry, DNA excluded. The sample data list about 300,000 distinct CDR3 sequences. The CDR3 has 13 amino acids. Germline assignment: CDR1 SQVTM and CDR2 ANQGSEA. Study-level findings and limits: Lower TCRbeta diversity (inverse Simpson) was seen in IBD patients than in healthy co-twins. Distinct T cell subtypes could not be told apart.

With regard to this clonotype: Its antigen is as yet unknown.

Material: blood. This sequence originates from a human donor with ulcerative colitis or Crohn's disease, or a healthy co-twin of an affected twin (not recorded which). The chain has TRBV29-1 and TRBJ2-3; TCRdb indicates TRBD2, and absent DNA this call remains unverified. The CDR3 sequence: CSVQAGRSVTQYF.